These 26 T cell receptor beta chains were sequenced from one sample in a study of blood T cells in healthy people across ages. Then a second PCR, running roughly 7 to 11 cycles, was carried out with a sample-barcoded 5' primer and a J-beta primer mix. TCRdb reprocessed the 5' RACE reads via MiXCR and lists one record per CDR3 protein. This table has approximately 800,000 distinct CDR3 sequences, roughly 25% appearing once. The same specimen was also included in a second study, on T cells of mothers and their children.

Sample: blood. Every receptor here comes from a boy aged 5 to 17 in good health.

In its sample, this clonotype was seen a few times. The chain links TRBV2 to TRBJ2-5, with TRBD2 identical over 8 bases. The trim removed 6 bases at V and 11 bases at J, leaving 14 bases unmatched. CDR3 length equals 14 residues. Germline-derived CDR1 and CDR2 are SNHLY and FYNNEI. The CDR3 bases are TGTGCCAGCAGCCGGGACGGCGCTAAGCGGGAGCAGTACTTC. Translation: CASSRDGAKREQYF.

The chain joins TRBV29-1 to TRBJ2-5; 13 bases align to TRBD2. The J call may be mistaken, given a closer DNA end match to TRBJ2-7. The germline gives CDR1 SQVTM, CDR2 ANQGSEA. The CDR3 runs 14 residues. DNA for the CDR3: TGCAGCGTTTTACTAGCGGGAGGGCCGGTCGAGCAGTACTTC. Protein sequence: CSVLLAGGPVEQYF.

The V gene is TRBV7-2, the J gene TRBJ2-4; TRBD2 matches at 7 bases. CDR1 is SGHTA, CDR2 FQGNSA, per germline. The CDR3 runs to 14 residues. Germline trimming cut 7 bases from V and 1 base from J; bases unmatched to any gene: 4. CDR3 in DNA: TGTGCCAGCAACGACGGGGGGGCCAAAAACATTCAGTACTTC. Its translation: CASNDGGAKNIQYF.

The table lists this clonotype with many counts. The chain employs TRBV20-1 and TRBJ1-5; D may be TRBD1 (5 bases). Germline V lookup: CDR1 DFQATT, CDR2 SNEGSKA (reference sequence). V lost 2 bases and J lost 0, with 11 bases in between. The CDR3 spans 15 residues. The CDR3 spells CSARISGLSNQPQHF. CDR3 nucleotides: TGCAGTGCTAGAATATCGGGACTTAGCAATCAGCCCCAGCATTTT.

In its sample, this clonotype was seen many times. The chain has TRBV9 and TRBJ1-4; possibly TRBD1 for D (5 bases). This CDR3 has 14 residues. Deletions cut 3 bases from V and 5 bases from J, with 11 bases between. Looked up from germline, CDR1 is SGDLS and CDR2 is YYNGEE. CDR3 sequence reads: CASSEGPSNEKLFF. CDR3 DNA: TGTGCCAGCAGCGAGGGACCCTCGAATGAAAAACTGTTTTTT.

This clonotype has only one observation. The gene calls are TRBV6-1 and TRBJ2-1; no firm D call. Trimming took off 6 bases at V and 4 bases at J, with 10 bases between the two ends. The CDR3 is 13 amino acids. Looked up from germline, CDR1 is MNHNS and CDR2 is SASEGT. This CDR3 is CASSRLQYNEQFF. CDR3 in DNA: TGTGCCAGCAGCCGCTTACAGTACAATGAGCAGTTCTTC.

The chain recombines TRBV10-3 with TRBJ2-5, with 10 bases fitting TRBD2. This CDR3 spans 15 amino acids. J was trimmed by 0 bases and V by 6 bases; bases with no gene match: 4. Germline V gene lookup returns CDR1 ENHRY and CDR2 SYGVKD. CDR3: CAIRRAGGYQETQYF. The CDR3 DNA reads as TGTGCCATCAGGAGAGCGGGGGGGTACCAAGAGACCCAGTACTTC.

The V and J genes are TRBV14 and TRBJ1-1, with a possible D match to TRBD1 (6 bases). CDR1 and CDR2 from the germline V gene are SGHDN and FVKESK. This CDR3 has 17 residues. V lost 3 bases and J 4 bases, leaving 21 bases between the germline ends. The CDR3 DNA reads TGTGCCAGCAGCCAGGCCTTTAGGGGGGGGCGTTTCACTGAAGCTTTCTTT. Protein sequence: CASSQAFRGGRFTEAFF.

This clonotype was counted between two and nine times. The chain employs TRBV7-2 and TRBJ2-5; no clear D. Germline V gives CDR1 SGHTA, CDR2 FQGNSA. Deletions cut 5 bases from V and 5 bases from J, with 12 bases between. This CDR3 spans 13 amino acids. The CDR3 spells CASSQIPPETQYF. The CDR3 DNA reads TGTGCCAGCAGCCAGATCCCACCCGAGACCCAGTACTTC.

The chain employs TRBV20-1 and TRBJ1-6, with D unresolved. Germline V CDR1 and CDR2: DFQATT, SNEGSKA (reference sequence). V was clipped by 4 bases and J by 4 bases, with 8 bases between them. The CDR3 length is 13 residues. In DNA, the CDR3 is TGCAGTGCTACCGGGGTTTATAATTCACCCCTCCACTTT. Its protein is CSATGVYNSPLHF.

Ten or more counts support this clonotype. This chain uses TRBV29-1 with TRBJ2-7; perhaps TRBD2 as D (6 bases). The V and J ends lost 5 bases and 7 bases respectively, with 24 bases between them. The CDR3 covers 15 residues. CDR1 is SQVTM, CDR2 ANQGSEA, per germline. The CDR3 is CSVLAADGGYGEQYF. As DNA, the CDR3 is TGCAGCGTTCTAGCAGCTGACGGGGGATACGGAGAGCAGTACTTC.

This rearrangement joins TRBV6-2 or TRBV6-3 to TRBJ2-3; a possible D gene is TRBD1 (6 bases). Germline values: CDR1 MNHEY, CDR2 SVGEGT. The V end was cut by 2 bases, the J end by 5 bases, with 17 bases between. This CDR3 contains 16 residues. The DNA for the CDR3 is TGTGCCAGCAGTTACAGTCGGGACACCTCGGGAGATACGCAGTATTTT. It translates to CASSYSRDTSGDTQYF.

The chain joins TRBV11-2 to TRBJ2-3; D ambiguous. The germline gives CDR1 SGHAT, CDR2 FQNNGV. The CDR3 is 12 amino acids. V dropped 4 bases and J dropped 8 bases, with 10 bases sitting between them. CDR3 nucleotides: TGTGCCAGCAGCTCAGCTACGGCTACGCAGTATTTT. Amino acid sequence: CASSSATATQYF.

This clonotype turned up a few times. The CDR3 region has the DNA TGTGCCAGCAGCTTAGAGGTCGGCAGGACCTACGAGCAGTACTTC. Translation: CASSLEVGRTYEQYF. The rearrangement joins TRBV7-9 to TRBJ2-5; D gene uncertain. The end of the DNA fits TRBJ2-7 better, so the J call may be wrong. The CDR3 spans 15 residues. In germline, CDR1 is SEHNR, CDR2 FQNEAQ (reference sequence).

The V call is TRBV9, the J call TRBJ2-1; TRBD2 matches at 10 bases. The V gene end was trimmed by 4 bases and the J gene end by 4 bases; junction bases not matched to a gene: 5. Germline V gene data show CDR1 as SGDLS and CDR2 as YYNGEE. The CDR3 is 15 residues long. The CDR3 DNA follows: TGTGCCAGCAGCCTCAGCGGGGGGGTTTACAATGAGCAGTTCTTC. This sequence encodes CASSLSGGVYNEQFF.

This rearrangement joins TRBV7-3 to TRBJ2-5; D ambiguous. This CDR3 contains 15 residues. The V end lost 0 bases, the J end lost 4 bases, and 12 bases lay between the germline ends. Germline loops: CDR1 SGHTA, CDR2 FQGTGA. CDR3 loop: CASSLTPQTGETQYF. CDR3 bases: TGTGCCAGCAGCTTAACTCCGCAAACGGGAGAGACCCAGTACTTC.

This rearrangement joins TRBV6-1 to TRBJ2-6; 7 bases line up with TRBD1. Per the germline V gene, CDR1 is MNHNS and CDR2 is SASEGT. The CDR3 has 16 amino acids. The junction had 5 bases not matched to a gene; V was cut back by 6 bases and J by 0 bases. This CDR3 is CASSRGQSSGANVLTF. CDR3 DNA sequence: TGTGCCAGCAGCCGGGGACAGAGCTCTGGGGCCAACGTCCTGACTTTC.

The chain joins TRBV18 to TRBJ2-1; D possibly corresponds to TRBD1 (6 bases). CDR1 KGHSH and CDR2 LQKENI come from the germline V gene. Between the trimmed V and J ends, which lost 6 bases and 4 bases, there was a span of 16 bases. The CDR3 totals 15 residues. The CDR3 nucleotides read TGTGCCAGCTCCTCCGGACAGATTGTGTACAATGAGCAGTTCTTC. It is translated as CASSSGQIVYNEQFF. The whole variable domain, remainder taken from reference TRBV18 and TRBJ2-1, is NAGVMQNPRHLVRRRGQEARLRCSPMKGHSHVYWYRQLPEEGLKFMVYLQKENIIDESGMPKERFSAEFPKEGPSILRIQQVVRGDSAAYFCASSSGQIVYNEQFFGPGTRLTVL.

This clonotype was observed a handful of times. This rearrangement joins TRBV2 to TRBJ2-5; D is unresolved. CDR3 length: 13 amino acids. The ends were cut back, 7 bases at V and 2 bases at J, with 11 bases in the middle. Germline-derived CDR1 and CDR2 are SNHLY and FYNNEI. CDR3 nucleotide sequence: TGTGCCAGCACCGGACGGTGGCAAGAGACCCAGTACTTC. It encodes CASTGRWQETQYF.

The chain is built from TRBV5-1 and TRBJ2-1, with no clear D. The DNA matches TRBJ2-7 better at its end, which makes the J call doubtful. CDR1 and CDR2 from the germline V gene are SGHRS and YFSETQ. The CDR3 has 16 residues. CDR3 nucleotides: TGCGCCAGCAGCTTGGAAGGGCGGCTGAGCTCCTACGAGCAGTACTTC. It yields the protein CASSLEGRLSSYEQYF.

The chain recombines TRBV29-1 with TRBJ1-1; no clear D gene. Germline-derived CDR1 and CDR2 are SQVTM and ANQGSEA. V dropped 4 bases and J dropped 1 base, with 7 bases sitting between them. The CDR3 spans 12 residues. DNA of the CDR3: TGCAGCGTTGTAGCAGGGAACACTGAAGCTTTCTTT. Its translation: CSVVAGNTEAFF.

This clonotype turned up a few times. The chain links TRBV7-9 to TRBJ2-1; 7 positions agree with TRBD2. Germline CDR1 is SEHNR and CDR2 is FQNEAQ (reference sequence). This CDR3 contains 17 residues. Unmatched junction bases numbered 9, after V lost 4 bases and J lost 0 bases. In DNA form, the CDR3 reads TGTGCCAGCAGCTGGGTAGCGGGCAACCCCTCCTACAATGAGCAGTTCTTC. Translation: CASSWVAGNPSYNEQFF.

The sample holds many counts of this clonotype. The chain uses TRBV4-2 and TRBJ2-7, with a weak D call TRBD1 (7 bases). The germline V gene encodes CDR1 LGHNA and CDR2 YNFKEQ. This CDR3 spans 16 amino acids. Trimming removed 0 bases at V and 0 bases at J, with 12 bases between. The CDR3 region has the DNA TGTGCCAGCAGCCAAGAGGAGGGGGCTAGCTCCTACGAGCAGTACTTC. This translates into CASSQEEGASSYEQYF.

V and J are TRBV27 and TRBJ2-1; 8 nucleotides match TRBD2. With 5 bases clipped from V and 1 base from J, the junction kept 13 bases outside the gene matches. The CDR3 runs to 18 residues. Looked up from germline, CDR1 is MNHEY and CDR2 is SMNVEV (reference sequence). The CDR3 nucleotides read TGTGCCAGCAGTCCCCACCAATGTCTAGCGGGTTCCTACAATGAGCAGTTCTTC. This sequence encodes CASSPHQCLAGSYNEQFF.

This sequence joins TRBV11-2 and TRBJ1-2; tentative D call: TRBD1 (5 bases). Trimming pared 1 base from V and 2 bases from J, leaving 8 bases between. CDR1 is SGHAT, CDR2 FQNNGV, per germline. CDR3 size: 14 residues. CDR3 DNA: TGTGCCAGCAGCTTAGGGGACTTCAACTATGGCTACACCTTC. Protein product: CASSLGDFNYGYTF.

The V gene is TRBV3-1, the J gene TRBJ1-2; D gene ambiguous. V lost 4 bases to trimming and J lost 7 bases, with 10 bases between them. This CDR3 has 12 residues. Germline CDR1 is LGHDT and CDR2 is YNNKEL (reference sequence). CDR3 coding DNA: TGTGCCAGCAGCCGCCTTGACTCTGGCTACACCTTC. Protein: CASSRLDSGYTF.